This T cell receptor (beta chain) was found in a study of blood T cell repertoires in COVID-19. Background on the study: Sites in the United States, Italy and Spain provided acute and convalescent COVID-19 samples. From T cells, B-cell-depleted T cells, or PBMCs came the material, which was cDNA or gDNA.

The CDR3 length is 15 residues. The V end was cut by 4 bases, the J end by 0 bases, with 11 bases between. The germline V gene has CDR1 SGHRS and CDR2 YFSETQ. Sequencing was performed with immunoSEQ multiplex PCR; in TCRdb, only in-frame clones are kept and a portion is missing. The sample records 300,000 to 400,000 clones, 75% to 90% being singletons. Assignments of participants to cohorts depended upon their own reported clinical history. Donors of Cohort 3 who recovered were those that had two negative PCRs, clearance, or symptom resolution. The sample was PBMCs or T cells enriched from blood (not recorded which). The chain combines TRBV5-1 with TRBJ1-5; D uncertain. The origin of this receptor is a man younger than 30 who had recovered from COVID-19. The CDR3 spells CASSRSPNSNQPQHF. In nucleotides, the CDR3 is TGCGCCAGCAGCCGGTCACCGAATAGCAATCAGCCCCAGCATTTT.